The T cell receptor (beta chain) described here comes from a study of patients and donors after allogeneic stem cell transplantation (dated by TCRdb to 2018 to 2020). Libraries came from RT-PCR. Data came from a NextSeq 550. TCRdb passed the public sequencing reads through fastp at Q25 and MiXCR, retaining productive beta sequences. Every entry covers one CDR3 protein and lists the most common genes and DNA from its rows. Within this sample are 920,000 or so distinct CDR3 sequences, with 18% of them counted one time only. The ten largest clones add up to around 5.5% of the sample. V ends up 3 bases short and J 7 bases short, with an unmatched junction base count of 17. CDR1 and CDR2, looked up from the germline V gene (reference sequence), are DFQATT and SNEGSKA. The CDR3 contains 16 residues, cysteine and phenylalanine counted. This entry keeps only the CDR3 DNA: 48 bases, framed from base 1. As for this clonotype: The antigen it recognizes is unknown. No much larger clone exists at a distance of one base, and base qualities are not known.

Here the chain combines TRBV20-1 and TRBJ1-2, with 7 junctional bases fitting TRBD1. This receptor was taken from a human donor who was either an allogeneic HSCT recipient or a stem cell or donor lymphocyte infusion donor (not recorded which). It is not recorded whose cells these are; they may come from a transplant donor. Sequencing was done on a sample of blood, either unsorted or a sorted T cell fraction (not recorded which). The CDR3 protein is CSASPNRGRGVPGYTF. Read as DNA, the sequence is TGCAGTGCTAGCCCCAACAGGGGAAGAGGCGTCCCTGGCTACACCTTC.